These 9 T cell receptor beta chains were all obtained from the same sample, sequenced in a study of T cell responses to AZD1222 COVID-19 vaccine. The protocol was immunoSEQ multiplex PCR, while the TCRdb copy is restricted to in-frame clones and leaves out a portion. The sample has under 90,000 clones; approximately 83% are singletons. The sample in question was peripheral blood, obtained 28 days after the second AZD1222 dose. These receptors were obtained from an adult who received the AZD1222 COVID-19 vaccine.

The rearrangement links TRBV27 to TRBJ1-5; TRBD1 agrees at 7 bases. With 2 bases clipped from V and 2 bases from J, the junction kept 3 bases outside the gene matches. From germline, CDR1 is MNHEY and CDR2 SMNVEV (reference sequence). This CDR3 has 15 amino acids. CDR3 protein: CASSLGTVGNQPQHF. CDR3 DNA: TGTGCCAGCAGTTTAGGGACAGTGGGCAATCAGCCCCAGCATTTT.

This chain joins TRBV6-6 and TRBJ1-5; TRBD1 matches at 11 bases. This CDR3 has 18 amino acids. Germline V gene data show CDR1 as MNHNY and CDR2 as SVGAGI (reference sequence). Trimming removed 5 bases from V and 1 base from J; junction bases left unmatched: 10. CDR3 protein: CASSPADRGRRSNQPQHF. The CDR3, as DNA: TGTGCCAGCAGTCCAGCGGACAGGGGGCGTAGGAGCAATCAGCCCCAGCATTTT.

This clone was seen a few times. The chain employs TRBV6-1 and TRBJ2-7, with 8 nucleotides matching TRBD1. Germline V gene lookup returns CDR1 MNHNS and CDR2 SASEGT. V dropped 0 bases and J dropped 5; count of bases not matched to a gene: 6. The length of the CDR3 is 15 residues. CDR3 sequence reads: CASSEAQGATDEQYF. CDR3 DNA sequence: TGTGCCAGCAGTGAAGCTCAGGGGGCTACGGACGAGCAGTACTTC.

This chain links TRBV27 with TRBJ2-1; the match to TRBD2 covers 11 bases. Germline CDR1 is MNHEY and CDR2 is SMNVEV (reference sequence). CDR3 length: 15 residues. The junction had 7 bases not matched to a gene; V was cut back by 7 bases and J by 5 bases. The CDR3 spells CASTNSGGAHNEQFF. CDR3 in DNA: TGTGCCAGCACAAATAGCGGGGGGGCACACAATGAGCAGTTCTTC.

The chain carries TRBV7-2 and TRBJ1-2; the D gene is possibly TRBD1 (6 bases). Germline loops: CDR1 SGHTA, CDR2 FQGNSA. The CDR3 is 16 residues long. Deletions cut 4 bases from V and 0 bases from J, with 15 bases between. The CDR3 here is CASSSRRGGPNYGYTF. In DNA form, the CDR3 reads TGTGCCAGCAGCTCGAGGCGGGGGGGCCCTAACTATGGCTACACCTTC. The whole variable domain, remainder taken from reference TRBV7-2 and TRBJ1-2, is GAGVSQSPSNKVTEKGKDVELRCDPISGHTALYWYRQSLGQGLEFLIYFQGNSAPDKSGLPSDRFSAERTGGSVSTLTIQRTQQEDSAVYLCASSSRRGGPNYGYTFGSGTRLTVV.

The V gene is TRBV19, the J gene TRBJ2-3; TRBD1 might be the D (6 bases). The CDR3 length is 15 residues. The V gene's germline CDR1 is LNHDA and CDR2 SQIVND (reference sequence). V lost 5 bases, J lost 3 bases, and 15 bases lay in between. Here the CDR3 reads CASSALQGMTDTQYF. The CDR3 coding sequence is TGTGCCAGTAGTGCCCTACAGGGAATGACAGATACGCAGTATTTT.

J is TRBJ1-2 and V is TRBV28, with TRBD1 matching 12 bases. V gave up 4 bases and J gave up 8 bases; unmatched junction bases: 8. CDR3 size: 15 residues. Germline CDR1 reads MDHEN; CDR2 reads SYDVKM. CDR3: CASSSQGQGAGGYTF. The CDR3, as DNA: TGTGCCAGCAGTTCCCAGGGACAGGGGGCAGGGGGCTACACCTTC.

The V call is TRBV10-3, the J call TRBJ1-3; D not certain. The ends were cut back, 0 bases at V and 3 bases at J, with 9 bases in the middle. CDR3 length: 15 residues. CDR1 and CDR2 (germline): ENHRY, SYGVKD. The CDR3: CAISESKSIGNTIYF. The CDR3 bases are TGTGCCATCAGTGAGTCGAAATCAATTGGAAACACCATATATTTT.

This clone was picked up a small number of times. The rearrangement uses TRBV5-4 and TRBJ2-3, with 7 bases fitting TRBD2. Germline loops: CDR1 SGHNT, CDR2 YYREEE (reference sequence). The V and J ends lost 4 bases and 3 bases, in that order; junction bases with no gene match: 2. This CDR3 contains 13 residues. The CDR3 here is CASSPGGTDTQYF. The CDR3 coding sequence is TGTGCCAGCAGCCCCGGGGGGACAGATACGCAGTATTTT.